Below are 29 T cell receptor beta chains sequenced from a single sample in a study of T-cell memory formation after mild COVID-19. TCRdb reprocessed the 5' RACE reads via MiXCR and lists one record per CDR3 protein. The sample shows about 250,000 distinct CDR3 sequences, 15% of them seen only once. Sequencing was carried out using PBMCs or a T cell subset sorted from them (not recorded which). The receptor source for this set is an adult woman who had mild COVID-19 (a few samples of this study predate the infection). Cell type and time point are not known.

This clonotype was counted only a few times. The chain links TRBV12-3 or TRBV12-4 to TRBJ2-1; TRBD2 agrees at 11 bases. The CDR3 has 16 residues. J was trimmed by 5 bases and V by 3 bases; bases with no gene match: 6. The CDR3 sequence: CASSFGLAGGNNEQFF. DNA of the CDR3: TGTGCCAGCAGTTTCGGGCTAGCGGGGGGAAACAATGAGCAGTTCTTC.

This chain links TRBV10-3 with TRBJ1-1; 11 bases are a match to TRBD1. The CDR3 has 14 residues. V was pared by 6 bases and J by 6 bases, with 6 bases of the junction left unmatched. The germline gives CDR1 ENHRY, CDR2 SYGVKD. This CDR3 reads CAIRRTGGSPEAFF. For the CDR3, the DNA is TGTGCCATCAGGAGGACAGGGGGCTCCCCTGAAGCTTTCTTT.

This clonotype was seen a few times. The chain employs TRBV9 and TRBJ1-2; D ambiguous. This CDR3 has 14 amino acids. V was clipped by 0 bases and J by 0 bases, with 6 bases between them. Germline V gene sequence: CDR1 SGDLS, CDR2 YYNGEE. The CDR3 DNA follows: TGTGCCAGCAGCGTAGAAGATTCTAACTATGGCTACACCTTC. Translated: CASSVEDSNYGYTF.

In this sample, this clonotype turned up a few times. The chain employs TRBV11-2 and TRBJ1-4, with unresolved D. The CDR3 is 16 amino acids. Germline CDR1 reads SGHAT; CDR2 reads FQNNGV. The V end was cut by 2 bases, the J end by 0 bases, with 10 bases between. The DNA of the CDR3 is TGTGCCAGCAGCTTACAATACAGTTCAACTAATGAAAAACTGTTTTTT. This translates into CASSLQYSSTNEKLFF.

This clonotype has only a few counts. This chain joins TRBV7-8 and TRBJ2-5; TRBD1 matches 9 bases. V lost 6 bases to trimming and J lost 5 bases; unmatched junction nucleotides: 13. The length of the CDR3 is 16 residues. Germline V gene data show CDR1 as SGHVS and CDR2 as FQNEAQ. CDR3 sequence: CASSFRGTGKGETQYF. The CDR3 DNA follows: TGTGCCAGCAGTTTCCGGGGGACAGGGAAGGGGGAGACCCAGTACTTC.

This chain joins TRBV15 and TRBJ1-5, with D possibly matching TRBD1 (6 bases). Germline V lookup: CDR1 LNHNV, CDR2 YYDKDF (reference sequence). There are 14 residues in the CDR3. Trimming cost V 0 bases and J 5 bases, with 8 bases left between them. The CDR3 DNA follows: TGTGCCACCAGCAGAGATTACAGGGATCAGCCCCAGCATTTT. Translated: CATSRDYRDQPQHF.

V gene TRBV28 combines with J gene TRBJ2-1; 14 nucleotides match TRBD2. The J segment lost 8 bases and the V segment lost 4 bases, leaving 4 bases of the junction unmatched. The CDR3 has 15 amino acids. Germline CDR1 MDHEN, CDR2 SYDVKM. The DNA of the CDR3 is TGTGCCAGCAGTTCCGGGACTAGCGGGAGCGATGAGCAGTTCTTC. It is translated as CASSSGTSGSDEQFF.

This clonotype was counted a few times. This sequence joins TRBV15 and TRBJ2-7, with D perhaps given as TRBD1 or TRBD2 (5 bases each). The CDR3 spans 17 residues. Germline CDR1 is LNHNV and CDR2 is YYDKDF (reference sequence). The V end lost 3 bases, the J end lost 4 bases, and 22 bases lay between the germline ends. CDR3 in amino acids: CATSRTVLGGSRYEQYF. DNA for the CDR3: TGTGCCACCAGCAGGACCGTCCTTGGGGGAAGTAGATACGAGCAGTACTTC.

This clonotype was observed at least ten times. V is TRBV5-1 and J is TRBJ1-1; a weak D match, TRBD1 (6 bases). CDR3 length: 15 residues. V lost 1 base, J lost 5 bases, and 15 bases lay in between. Per germline, CDR1 SGHRS and CDR2 YFSETQ. CDR3 residues: CASSLMGALGTEAFF. DNA for the CDR3: TGCGCCAGCAGCTTGATGGGGGCCCTGGGAACTGAAGCTTTCTTT. The whole variable domain, filled in from reference TRBV5-1 and TRBJ1-1, reads KAGVTQTPRYLIKTRGQQVTLSCSPISGHRSVSWYQQTPGQGLQFLFEYFSETQRNKGNFPGRFSGRQFSNSRSEMNVSTLELGDSALYLCASSLMGALGTEAFFGQGTRLTVV.

The rearrangement links TRBV9 to TRBJ2-3; the D gene is possibly TRBD2 (6 bases). The germline V gene encodes CDR1 SGDLS and CDR2 YYNGEE. V lost 0 bases and J 3 bases, leaving 14 bases between the germline ends. The CDR3 totals 16 residues. The CDR3 region has the DNA TGTGCCAGCAGCGTAGTGGGCGGGATGGCGACAGATACGCAGTATTTT. Encoded protein: CASSVVGGMATDTQYF.

There are a few counts of this clonotype. The chain is built from TRBV21-1 and TRBJ2-3; the table's D call TRBD1 went unverified against the DNA. TRBV21-1 represents a pseudogene. The CDR3 runs to 17 residues. The CDR3 protein is CASSKGPTTGITDTQYF. The CDR3 region has the DNA TGTGCCAGCAGCAAAGGACCAACCACAGGGATTACAGATACGCAGTATTTT.

This clonotype has ten or more counts. V and J are TRBV11-2 and TRBJ2-3; 7 bases line up with TRBD2. Germline values: CDR1 SGHAT, CDR2 FQNNGV. The CDR3 loop spans 15 amino acids. The V gene end was trimmed by 5 bases and the J gene end by 3 bases; junction bases not matched to a gene: 8. The CDR3 reads CASSPQLASTDTQYF. Here the CDR3 DNA reads TGTGCCAGCAGCCCCCAACTAGCGTCAACAGATACGCAGTATTTT.

This clonotype has only a few counts. The chain uses TRBV7-9 and TRBJ2-1; no definite D call. The germline CDR1 and CDR2 sequences are SEHNR and FQNEAQ (reference sequence). The CDR3 runs 15 residues. Trimming shortened V by 3 bases and J by 2 bases, and 11 bases separated the two germline ends. The CDR3, as DNA: TGTGCCAGCAGCTTTGATGGGTCCCCCTACAATGAGCAGTTCTTC. Amino acid sequence: CASSFDGSPYNEQFF.

This clonotype appeared many times. V and J are TRBV4-1 and TRBJ1-2, with D tentatively TRBD1 (6 bases). Trimming pared 1 base from V and 2 bases from J, leaving 11 bases between. This CDR3 region has 15 residues. Germline CDR1 reads MGHRA; CDR2 reads YSYEKL. CDR3 sequence: CASSQGTDPNYGYTF. The CDR3 DNA sequence: TGCGCCAGCAGCCAAGGGACAGACCCAAACTATGGCTACACCTTC.

This clonotype came up a few times. The genes are TRBV19 and TRBJ1-6, with 9 bases identical to TRBD1. The germline V gene has CDR1 LNHDA and CDR2 SQIVND (reference sequence). V lost 5 bases and J lost 4; bases outside the gene matches: 6. CDR3 length equals 16 residues. CDR3 region: CASSARTGVYNSPLHF. The CDR3 nucleotides are TGTGCCAGTAGTGCGCGGACAGGGGTTTATAATTCACCCCTCCACTTT.

This clonotype came up once. CDR3 sequence: CASSPRSEQFF. CDR3 bases: TGTGCCAGCAGCCCCCGCTCAGAGCAGTTCTTC. This sequence joins TRBV6-6 and TRBJ2-1, with D hard to call. The V and J ends lost 6 bases and 10 bases respectively, with 10 bases between them. The CDR3 runs 11 residues. Germline V gene sequence: CDR1 MNHNY, CDR2 SVGAGI (reference sequence).

The sample holds a few counts of this clonotype. The rearrangement joins TRBV9 to TRBJ2-5; D is perhaps TRBD1 or TRBD2 (5 bases each). This CDR3 contains 16 residues. Germline CDR1 reads SGDLS; CDR2 reads YYNGEE. V was trimmed by 0 bases and J by 5 bases, leaving 17 bases between them. The CDR3 loop reads CASSVDPTGLGETQYF. Written as DNA, the CDR3 is TGTGCCAGCAGCGTAGATCCCACAGGACTCGGGGAGACCCAGTACTTC.

This clonotype appeared a few times. The rearrangement joins TRBV24-1 to TRBJ2-1; 8 bases line up with TRBD1. V dropped 3 bases and J dropped 7; count of bases not matched to a gene: 4. Germline CDR1 KGHDR, CDR2 SFDVKD. The CDR3 runs to 14 residues. CDR3 nucleotides: TGTGCCACCAGTGATCTGGACAGGGTTAATGAGCAGTTCTTC. It is translated as CATSDLDRVNEQFF.

This clonotype was detected only a few times. The chain carries TRBV29-1 and TRBJ2-1; possible D gene TRBD1, 6 bases. This CDR3 has 13 residues. Germline lookup yields CDR1 SQVTM and CDR2 ANQGSEA. V was trimmed by 5 bases and J by 4 bases, leaving 12 bases between them. The CDR3 DNA reads TGCAGCGTTCGACAGGACCCTTACAATGAGCAGTTCTTC. This gives the protein CSVRQDPYNEQFF.

This clonotype occurred a few times. The V gene is TRBV7-9, the J gene TRBJ2-5, with TRBD2 matching 13 bases. The CDR3 is 23 residues long. Trimming removed 6 bases from V and 2 bases from J; junction bases left unmatched: 27. CDR1 is SEHNR and CDR2 is FQNEAQ in the germline V gene (reference sequence). For the CDR3, the DNA is TGTGCCAGCAGGAGACTGACCAAGATGACAGCCCCCGGGACTAGCGGGAAACAAGAGACCCAGTACTTC. Its protein is CASRRLTKMTAPGTSGKQETQYF.

The chain links TRBV20-1 to TRBJ2-3, with 10 nucleotides matching TRBD2. CDR3 length: 16 amino acids. CDR1 and CDR2 from the germline V gene are DFQATT and SNEGSKA (reference sequence). V trimming: 5 bases; J trimming: 1 base; junction bases outside the gene matches: 9. In nucleotides, the CDR3 is TGCAGTGCTGAACGTGGGAGCGGGAGGGGCACAGATACGCAGTATTTT. Its translation: CSAERGSGRGTDTQYF.

This clonotype occurred a few times. This rearrangement joins TRBV6-2 or TRBV6-3 to TRBJ2-7; D call uncertain. V was clipped by 6 bases and J by 2 bases, with 11 bases between them. The CDR3 loop spans 13 amino acids. The germline CDR1 and CDR2 sequences are MNHEY and SVGEGT. The DNA of the CDR3 is TGTGCCAGCAGACCTACAGCTACCTACGAGCAGTACTTC. Its protein is CASRPTATYEQYF.

About this clonotype itself: A read error may explain this, as a much larger clone is one base away. For the CDR3, the DNA is TGTGCCAGCAGCTTCAAGGATACGCAGTATTTT. Its protein product is CASSFKDTQYF. This sequence joins TRBV7-9 and TRBJ2-3; D is unclear. Trimming cost V 3 bases and J 6 bases, with 4 bases left between them. The CDR3 has 11 amino acids. Germline V lookup: CDR1 SEHNR, CDR2 FQNEAQ (reference sequence).

V and J are TRBV20-1 and TRBJ2-7; the D is unclear. V was trimmed by 2 bases and J by 9 bases, leaving 11 bases between them. The germline gives CDR1 DFQATT, CDR2 SNEGSKA (reference sequence). The CDR3 loop spans 11 amino acids. The CDR3 spells CSARPQTGQYF. In DNA, the CDR3 is TGCAGTGCTAGACCCCAAACCGGGCAGTACTTC.

The chain's CDR3 is CSVSQSTYGYTF. As DNA, the CDR3 is TGCAGCGTTTCCCAGAGCACCTATGGCTACACCTTC. The chain has TRBV29-1 and TRBJ1-2; D gene ambiguous. The CDR3 spans 12 residues. CDR1 and CDR2 from the germline V gene are SQVTM and ANQGSEA. V shed 5 bases and J shed 4 bases, with 11 bases lying between them.

In its sample, this clonotype was seen a few times. The CDR3 spells CASSEWGGTTEAFF. In DNA, the CDR3 is TGCGCCAGCTCGGAGTGGGGGGGGACCACTGAAGCTTTCTTT. The gene calls are TRBV5-1 and TRBJ1-1; D perhaps matches TRBD1 (5 bases). The CDR3 consists of 14 residues. V shed 7 bases and J shed 4 bases, with 17 bases lying between them. Germline CDR1 is SGHRS and CDR2 is YFSETQ. Based on the CDR3 plus reference TRBV5-1 and TRBJ1-1, the full variable domain is KAGVTQTPRYLIKTRGQQVTLSCSPISGHRSVSWYQQTPGQGLQFLFEYFSETQRNKGNFPGRFSGRQFSNSRSEMNVSTLELGDSALYLCASSEWGGTTEAFFGQGTRLTVV.

This clonotype was detected many times. The V and J genes are TRBV19 and TRBJ2-7, with D perhaps matching TRBD1 (6 bases). Trimming removed 6 bases from V and 0 bases from J, with 12 bases in between. Germline CDR1 is LNHDA and CDR2 is SQIVND (reference sequence). The length of the CDR3 is 14 residues. CDR3 in DNA: TGTGCCAGTAGACGGGACAAATCCTCCTACGAGCAGTACTTC. Amino acid sequence: CASRRDKSSYEQYF.

This clonotype was picked up a small number of times. This chain joins TRBV7-8 and TRBJ2-1; 7 bases are shared with TRBD1. Trimming removed 7 bases from V and 4 bases from J; junction bases left unmatched: 13. Germline V gene sequence: CDR1 SGHVS, CDR2 FQNEAQ. The CDR3 sequence is 16 residues long. The CDR3 nucleotides read TGTGCCAGCACCCCCGGTCCGGACAGGAGTTACAATGAGCAGTTCTTC. Its protein is CASTPGPDRSYNEQFF. Variable domain in full (rest from reference TRBV7-8 and TRBJ2-1): GAGVSQSPRYKVAKRGQDVALRCDPISGHVSLFWYQQALGQGPEFLTYFQNEAQLDKSGLPSDRFFAERPEGSVSTLKIQRTQQEDSAVYLCASTPGPDRSYNEQFFGPGTRLTVL.

J is TRBJ1-2 and V is TRBV7-2; D is ambiguous. There are 13 residues in the CDR3. The germline V and J ends were trimmed by 0 bases and 8 bases, with 10 bases remaining between them. Germline V gene lookup returns CDR1 SGHTA and CDR2 FQGNSA. CDR3 bases: TGTGCCAGCAGCTTAGCTACATGGGAAGGCTACACCTTC. Translation: CASSLATWEGYTF.